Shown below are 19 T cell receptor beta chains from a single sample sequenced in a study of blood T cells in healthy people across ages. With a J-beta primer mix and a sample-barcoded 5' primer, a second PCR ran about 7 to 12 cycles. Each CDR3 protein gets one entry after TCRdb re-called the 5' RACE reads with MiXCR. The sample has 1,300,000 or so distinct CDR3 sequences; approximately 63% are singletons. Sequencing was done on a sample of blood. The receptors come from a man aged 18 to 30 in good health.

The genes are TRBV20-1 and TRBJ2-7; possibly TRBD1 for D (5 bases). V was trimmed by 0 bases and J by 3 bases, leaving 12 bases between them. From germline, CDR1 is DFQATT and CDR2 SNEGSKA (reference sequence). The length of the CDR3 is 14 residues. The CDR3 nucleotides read TGCAGTGCTAGAGACCGTTCAGGGTACTACGAGCAGTACTTC. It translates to CSARDRSGYYEQYF.

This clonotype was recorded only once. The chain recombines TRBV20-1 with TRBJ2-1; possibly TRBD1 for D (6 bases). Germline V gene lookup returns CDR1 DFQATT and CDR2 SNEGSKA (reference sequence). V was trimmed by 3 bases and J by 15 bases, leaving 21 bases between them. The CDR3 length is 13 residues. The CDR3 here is CSASGVGALGAFF. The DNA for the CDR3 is TGCAGTGCTAGTGGTGTGGGGGCCCTTGGGGCGTTCTTC.

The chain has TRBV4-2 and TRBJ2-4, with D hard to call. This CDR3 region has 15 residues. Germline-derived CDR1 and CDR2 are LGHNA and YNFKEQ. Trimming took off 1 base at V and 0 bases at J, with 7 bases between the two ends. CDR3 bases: TGTGCCAGCAGCCAAGCGACAATAGCCAAAAACATTCAGTACTTC. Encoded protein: CASSQATIAKNIQYF.

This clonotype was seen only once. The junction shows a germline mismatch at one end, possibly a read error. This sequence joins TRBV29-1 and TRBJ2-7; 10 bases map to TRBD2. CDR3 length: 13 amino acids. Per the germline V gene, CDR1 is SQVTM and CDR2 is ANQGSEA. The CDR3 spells CNVEREGRYEQYF. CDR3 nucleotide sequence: TGCAACGTTGAGCGGGAGGGCCGCTACGAGCAGTACTTC.

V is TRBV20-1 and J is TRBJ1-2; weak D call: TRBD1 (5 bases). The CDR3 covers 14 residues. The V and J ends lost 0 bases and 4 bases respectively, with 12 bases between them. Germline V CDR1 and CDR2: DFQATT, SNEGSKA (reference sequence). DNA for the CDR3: TGCAGTGCTAGAGAGACCGGGGCGATCTATGGCTACACCTTC. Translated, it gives CSARETGAIYGYTF.

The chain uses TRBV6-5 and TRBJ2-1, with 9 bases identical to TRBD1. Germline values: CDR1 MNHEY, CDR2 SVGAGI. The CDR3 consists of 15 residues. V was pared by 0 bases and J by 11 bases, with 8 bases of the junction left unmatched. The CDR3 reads CASSYSAGTGPKQFF. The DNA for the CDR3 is TGTGCCAGCAGTTACTCGGCCGGGACAGGGCCAAAGCAGTTCTTC.

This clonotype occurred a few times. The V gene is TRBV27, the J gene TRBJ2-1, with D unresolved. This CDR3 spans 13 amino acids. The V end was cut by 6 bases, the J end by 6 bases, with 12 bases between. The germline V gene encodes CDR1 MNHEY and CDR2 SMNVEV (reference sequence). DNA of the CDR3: TGTGCCAGCAGCCTACCCGGTATCAATGAGCAGTTCTTC. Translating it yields CASSLPGINEQFF.

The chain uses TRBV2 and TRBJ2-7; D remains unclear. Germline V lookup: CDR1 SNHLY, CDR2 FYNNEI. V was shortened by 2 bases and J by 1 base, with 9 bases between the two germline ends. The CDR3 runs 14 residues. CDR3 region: CASSERRGSYEQYF. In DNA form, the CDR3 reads TGTGCCAGCAGTGAAAGGAGAGGATCCTACGAGCAGTACTTC.

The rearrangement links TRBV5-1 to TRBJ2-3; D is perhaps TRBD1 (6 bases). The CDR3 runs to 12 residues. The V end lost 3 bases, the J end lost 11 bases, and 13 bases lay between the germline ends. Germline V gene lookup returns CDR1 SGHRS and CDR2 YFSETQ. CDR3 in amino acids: CASSSTGTGQYF. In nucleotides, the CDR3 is TGCGCCAGCAGCTCGACAGGTACGGGGCAGTATTTT.

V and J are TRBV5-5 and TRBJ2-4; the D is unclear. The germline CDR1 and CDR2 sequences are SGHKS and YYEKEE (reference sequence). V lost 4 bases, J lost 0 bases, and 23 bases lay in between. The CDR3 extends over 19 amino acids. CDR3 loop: CASSAPLLGPPLAKNIQYF. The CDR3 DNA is TGTGCCAGCAGCGCCCCCCTCCTCGGACCTCCCCTAGCCAAAAACATTCAGTACTTC.

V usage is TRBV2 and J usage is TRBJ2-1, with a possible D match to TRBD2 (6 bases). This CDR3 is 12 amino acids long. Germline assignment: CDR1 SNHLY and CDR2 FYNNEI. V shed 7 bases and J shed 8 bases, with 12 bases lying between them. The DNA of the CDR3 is TGTGCCAGCATTGGGGGGTATGATGAGCAGTTCTTC. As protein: CASIGGYDEQFF.

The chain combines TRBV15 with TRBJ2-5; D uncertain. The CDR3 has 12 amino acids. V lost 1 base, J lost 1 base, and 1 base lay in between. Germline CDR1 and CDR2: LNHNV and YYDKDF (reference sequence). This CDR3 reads CATSRAQETQYF. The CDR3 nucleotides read TGTGCCACCAGCAGAGCCCAAGAGACCCAGTACTTC.

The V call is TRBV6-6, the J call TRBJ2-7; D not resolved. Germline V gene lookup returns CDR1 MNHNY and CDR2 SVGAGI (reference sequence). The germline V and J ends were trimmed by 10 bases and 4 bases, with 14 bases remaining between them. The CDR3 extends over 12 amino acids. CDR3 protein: CATQAGPYEQYF. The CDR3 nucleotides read TGTGCCACCCAGGCAGGCCCTTACGAGCAGTACTTC.

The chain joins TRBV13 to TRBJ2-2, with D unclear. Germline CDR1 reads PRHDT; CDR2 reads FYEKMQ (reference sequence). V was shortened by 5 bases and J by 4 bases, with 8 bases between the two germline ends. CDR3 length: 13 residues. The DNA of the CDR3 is TGTGCCAGCAGCGATCAGGTCACCGGGGAGCTGTTTTTT. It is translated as CASSDQVTGELFF.

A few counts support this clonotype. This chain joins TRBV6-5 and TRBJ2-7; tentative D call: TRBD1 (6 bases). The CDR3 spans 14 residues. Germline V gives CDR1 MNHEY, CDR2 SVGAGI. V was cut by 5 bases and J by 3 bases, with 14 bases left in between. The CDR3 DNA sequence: TGTGCCAGCAGTCCAGGGGCCACGAACTACGAGCAGTACTTC. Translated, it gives CASSPGATNYEQYF.

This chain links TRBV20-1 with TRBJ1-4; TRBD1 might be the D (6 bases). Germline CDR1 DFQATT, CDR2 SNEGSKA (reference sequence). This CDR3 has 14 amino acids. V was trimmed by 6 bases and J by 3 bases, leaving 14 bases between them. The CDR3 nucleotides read TGCAGTGCGGGTACAGGGTTGCCTAATGAAAAACTGTTTTTT. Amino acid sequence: CSAGTGLPNEKLFF.

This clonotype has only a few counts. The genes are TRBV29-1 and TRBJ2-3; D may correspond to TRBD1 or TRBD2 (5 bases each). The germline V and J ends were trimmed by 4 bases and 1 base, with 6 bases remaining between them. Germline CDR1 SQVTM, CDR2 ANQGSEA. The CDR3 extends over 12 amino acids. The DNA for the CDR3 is TGCAGCGTTGGGGACGGCACAGATACGCAGTATTTT. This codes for CSVGDGTDTQYF.

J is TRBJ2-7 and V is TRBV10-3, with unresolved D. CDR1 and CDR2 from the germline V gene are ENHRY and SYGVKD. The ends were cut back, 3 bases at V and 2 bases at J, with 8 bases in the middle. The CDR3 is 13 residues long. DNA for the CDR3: TGTGCCATCAGTGAACAGAAAACCTACGAGCAGTACTTC. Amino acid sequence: CAISEQKTYEQYF.

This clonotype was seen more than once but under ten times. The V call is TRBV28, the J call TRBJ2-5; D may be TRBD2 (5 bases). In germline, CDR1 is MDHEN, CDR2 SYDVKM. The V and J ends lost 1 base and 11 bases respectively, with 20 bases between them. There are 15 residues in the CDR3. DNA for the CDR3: TGTGCCAGCAGTTTATCAACGGGGTTCGAGGATGAGCAGTACTTC. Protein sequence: CASSLSTGFEDEQYF.